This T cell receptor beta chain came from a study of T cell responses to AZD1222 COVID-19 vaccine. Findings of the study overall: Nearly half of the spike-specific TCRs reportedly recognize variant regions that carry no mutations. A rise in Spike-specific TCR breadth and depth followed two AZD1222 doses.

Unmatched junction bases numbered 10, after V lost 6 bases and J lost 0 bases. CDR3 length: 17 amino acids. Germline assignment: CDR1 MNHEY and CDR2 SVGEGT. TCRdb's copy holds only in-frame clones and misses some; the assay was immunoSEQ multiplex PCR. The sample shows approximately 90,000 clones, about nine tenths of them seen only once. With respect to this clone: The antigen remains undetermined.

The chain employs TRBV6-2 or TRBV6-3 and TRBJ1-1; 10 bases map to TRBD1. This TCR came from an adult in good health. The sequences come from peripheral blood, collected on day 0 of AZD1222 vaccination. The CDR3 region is CASSQGQGISLNTEAFF. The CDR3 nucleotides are TGTGCCAGCAGCCAGGGACAGGGGATATCTTTGAACACTGAAGCTTTCTTT.